The 18 T cell receptor beta chains below were found in one sample sequenced in a study of technical replicates of blood from several donors. Some clones are missing from TCRdb's copy, which holds only in-frame ones; the method was immunoSEQ multiplex PCR. The table lists some 77,000 clones, 85% to 95% of them singletons. Sequenced sample: T cells isolated from PBMCs. These receptors all come from a human donor in good health.

This clone occurred once. V usage is TRBV29-1 and J usage is TRBJ1-1, with a weak D call TRBD1 (6 bases). V gave up 4 bases and J gave up 5 bases, with 11 bases separating them. The CDR3 length is 12 residues. CDR1 and CDR2 (germline): SQVTM, ANQGSEA. CDR3 residues: CSVAQGTTEAFF. The CDR3 bases are TGCAGCGTTGCACAGGGAACGACTGAAGCTTTCTTT.

The CDR3 protein is CATSRRDSGRREEQYF. The CDR3 nucleotides read TGTGCCACCAGCAGAAGGGACAGTGGGAGAAGAGAGGAGCAGTACTTC. The genes are TRBV15 and TRBJ2-7; 7 bases match TRBD1. The J segment lost 7 bases and the V segment lost 2 bases, leaving 14 bases of the junction unmatched. CDR1 is LNHNV, CDR2 YYDKDF, per germline (reference sequence). The CDR3 length is 16 residues.

This chain uses TRBV11-1 with TRBJ2-3, with D unclear. Germline values: CDR1 SGHAT, CDR2 FQDESV (reference sequence). V gave up 1 base and J gave up 5 bases, with 4 bases separating them. The CDR3 is made up of 12 amino acids. As DNA, the CDR3 is TGTGCCAGCAGCTTAGTACAAGATACGCAGTATTTT. The encoded protein is CASSLVQDTQYF.

The rearrangement joins TRBV9 to TRBJ2-2; the match to TRBD2 covers 7 bases. Germline trimming cut 0 bases from V and 3 bases from J; bases unmatched to any gene: 2. Per the germline V gene, CDR1 is SGDLS and CDR2 is YYNGEE. The CDR3 loop spans 15 amino acids. CDR3 amino acids: CASSVAGGHTGELFF. The DNA of the CDR3 is TGTGCCAGCAGCGTAGCGGGAGGCCACACCGGGGAGCTGTTTTTT.

This chain links TRBV9 with TRBJ2-7, with D maybe TRBD1 (6 bases). From germline, CDR1 is SGDLS and CDR2 YYNGEE. The CDR3 spans 16 residues. Between the trimmed V and J ends, which lost 2 bases and 3 bases, there was a span of 18 bases. CDR3 DNA sequence: TGTGCCAGCAGCGTTACAGGGAAGGCATCCCACTACGAGCAGTACTTC. Protein product: CASSVTGKASHYEQYF.

This clone was seen only once. The chain combines TRBV7-9 with TRBJ2-1, with D unclear. CDR1 is SEHNR and CDR2 is FQNEAQ in the germline V gene (reference sequence). Between the trimmed V and J ends, which lost 1 base and 6 bases, there was a span of 4 bases. The CDR3 contains 12 residues. CDR3 region: CASSLGLNEQFF. For the CDR3, the DNA is TGTGCCAGCAGCTTAGGTCTCAATGAGCAGTTCTTC.

CDR3 DNA sequence: TGTGCCAGCAGTTACTCGACATATAGCAATCAGCCCCAGCATTTT. Its translation: CASSYSTYSNQPQHF. V usage is TRBV6-5 and J usage is TRBJ1-5; D gene uncertain. Per germline, CDR1 MNHEY and CDR2 SVGAGI. The CDR3 sequence is 15 residues long. The V end was cut by 0 bases, the J end by 0 bases, with 6 bases between.

The genes are TRBV5-6 and TRBJ1-2; D ambiguous. This CDR3 has 14 residues. Germline loops: CDR1 SGHDT, CDR2 YYEEEE. V was shortened by 2 bases and J by 7 bases, with 15 bases between the two germline ends. The CDR3 reads CASSLAGYPTGYTF. In DNA, the CDR3 is TGTGCCAGCAGCTTAGCGGGCTACCCAACTGGCTACACCTTC. The full variable domain, in which reference TRBV5-6 and TRBJ1-2 provide the parts outside the CDR3, is DAGVTQSPTHLIKTRGQQVTLRCSPKSGHDTVSWYQQALGQGPQFIFQYYEEEERQRGNFPDRFSGHQFPNYSSELNVNALLLGDSALYLCASSLAGYPTGYTFGSGTRLTVV.

This clone appeared a single time. The CDR3 region has the DNA TGCAGCGTGGGCGGGGGGAACCAGCCCCAGCATTTT. This translates into CSVGGGNQPQHF. The chain couples TRBV29-1 to TRBJ1-5; weak D call: TRBD1 (5 bases). From germline, CDR1 is SQVTM and CDR2 ANQGSEA. The V and J ends lost 6 bases and 7 bases respectively, with 13 bases between them. CDR3 length: 12 residues.

The V gene is TRBV6-5, the J gene TRBJ2-7; weak D call: TRBD2 (5 bases). This CDR3 has 13 residues. The V gene lost 7 bases and the J gene lost 3 bases, with 13 bases spanning the gap. The germline V gene has CDR1 MNHEY and CDR2 SVGAGI. The CDR3 reads CASTKSRGYEQYF. The DNA of the CDR3 is TGTGCCAGCACCAAAAGTCGGGGCTACGAGCAGTACTTC.

The chain recombines TRBV5-1 with TRBJ2-7; a weak D match, TRBD2 (5 bases). Trimming cost V 0 bases and J 5 bases, with 12 bases left between them. Germline assignment: CDR1 SGHRS and CDR2 YFSETQ. This CDR3 has 14 residues. For the CDR3, the DNA is TGCGCCAGCAGCTTGGCCGGGGTTATAAACGAGCAGTACTTC. Protein: CASSLAGVINEQYF. The full variable domain, its missing parts supplied by reference TRBV5-1 and TRBJ2-7, is KAGVTQTPRYLIKTRGQQVTLSCSPISGHRSVSWYQQTPGQGLQFLFEYFSETQRNKGNFPGRFSGRQFSNSRSEMNVSTLELGDSALYLCASSLAGVINEQYFGPGTRLTVT.

This chain joins TRBV4-1 and TRBJ2-7; no clear D gene. The CDR3 is 16 amino acids. Trimming took 2 bases from V and 3 from J, leaving 17 bases between them. Germline V lookup: CDR1 MGHRA, CDR2 YSYEKL. CDR3 sequence reads: CASSQRLGGENYEQYF. CDR3 DNA: TGCGCCAGCAGCCAACGACTCGGTGGAGAGAACTACGAGCAGTACTTC.

The V gene is TRBV10-3, the J gene TRBJ1-1; D is uncertain. This CDR3 region has 15 residues. Germline V lookup: CDR1 ENHRY, CDR2 SYGVKD. Deletions cut 0 bases from V and 1 base from J, with 9 bases between. CDR3: CAISESIGRNTEAFF. The CDR3 coding sequence is TGTGCCATCAGTGAGTCGATAGGGAGGAACACTGAAGCTTTCTTT.

The CDR3: CASSARLVNEQFF. The CDR3 DNA is TGTGCCAGCAGCGCTCGACTAGTGAATGAGCAGTTCTTC. The V gene is TRBV2, the J gene TRBJ2-1, with D possibly being TRBD2 (6 bases). CDR1 is SNHLY and CDR2 is FYNNEI in the germline V gene. The CDR3 is 13 amino acids. The V and J ends lost 6 bases and 7 bases respectively, with 13 bases between them.

The chain employs TRBV2 and TRBJ2-1; possibly TRBD1 for D (6 bases). In germline, CDR1 is SNHLY, CDR2 FYNNEI. V lost 6 bases and J 8 bases, leaving 20 bases between the germline ends. The CDR3 loop spans 15 amino acids. The chain's CDR3 is CASSRRDRPGDEQFF. The CDR3 DNA is TGTGCCAGCAGCCGCCGGGACCGTCCAGGGGATGAGCAGTTCTTC.

The V call is TRBV30, the J call TRBJ2-3; TRBD1 is a possible D gene (7 bases). Trimming shortened V by 0 bases and J by 9 bases, and 13 bases separated the two germline ends. The CDR3 totals 13 residues. The germline V gene has CDR1 GTSNPN and CDR2 SVGIG (reference sequence). The CDR3 DNA is TGTGCCTGGAGTGTACCAGGGGGGATAACGCAGTATTTT. Translated, it gives CAWSVPGGITQYF. Supplemented by reference TRBV30 and TRBJ2-3, the full variable domain reads SQTIHQWPATLVQPVGSPLSLECTVEGTSNPNLYWYRQAAGRGLQLLFYSVGIGQISSEVPQNLSASRPQDRQFILSSKKLLLSDSGFYLCAWSVPGGITQYFGPGTRLTVL.

The chain combines TRBV12-5 with TRBJ2-7; 10 nucleotides align to TRBD1. The V gene's germline CDR1 is LGHNT and CDR2 FRNRAP. V shed 0 bases and J 3 bases; nucleotides not matched to a gene: 5. The CDR3 runs to 16 residues. The CDR3 sequence is CASGLVQGTGVYEQYF. The CDR3 DNA reads TGTGCTAGTGGTTTGGTACAAGGGACAGGGGTCTACGAGCAGTACTTC.

The chain has TRBV28 and TRBJ2-7; 7 nucleotides agree with TRBD1. V trimming: 5 bases; J trimming: 0 bases; junction bases outside the gene matches: 16. The CDR3 is made up of 18 amino acids. Germline V gives CDR1 MDHEN, CDR2 SYDVKM. The DNA for the CDR3 is TGTGCCAGCAGTACATCTCGACAGGGTAAGGCAACCTCCTACGAGCAGTACTTC. Its protein is CASSTSRQGKATSYEQYF. The variable domain in full, completed from reference TRBV28 and TRBJ2-7, reads DVKVTQSSRYLVKRTGEKVFLECVQDMDHENMFWYRQDPGLGLRLIYFSYDVKMKEKGDIPEGYSVSREKKERFSLILESASTNQTSMYLCASSTSRQGKATSYEQYFGPGTRLTVT.